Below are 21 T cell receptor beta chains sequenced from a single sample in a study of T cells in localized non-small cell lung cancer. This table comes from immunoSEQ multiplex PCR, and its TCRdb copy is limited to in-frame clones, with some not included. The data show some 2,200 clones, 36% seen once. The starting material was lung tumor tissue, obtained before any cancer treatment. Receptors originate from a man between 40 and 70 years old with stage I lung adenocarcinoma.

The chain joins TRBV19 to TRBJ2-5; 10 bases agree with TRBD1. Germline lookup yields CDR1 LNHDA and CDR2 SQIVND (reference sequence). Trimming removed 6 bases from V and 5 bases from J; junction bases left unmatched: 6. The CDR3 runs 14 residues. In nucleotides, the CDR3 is TGTGCCAGTAGGAGGACAGGGGGAGGTGAGACCCAGTACTTC. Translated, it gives CASRRTGGGETQYF.

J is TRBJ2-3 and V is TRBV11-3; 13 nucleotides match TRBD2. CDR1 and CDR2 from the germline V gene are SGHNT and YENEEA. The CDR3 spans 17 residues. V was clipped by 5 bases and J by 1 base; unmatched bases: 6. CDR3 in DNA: TGTGCCAGCAGCCGCGCCGGGACTAGCGGGGGCACAGATACGCAGTATTTT. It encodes CASSRAGTSGGTDTQYF.

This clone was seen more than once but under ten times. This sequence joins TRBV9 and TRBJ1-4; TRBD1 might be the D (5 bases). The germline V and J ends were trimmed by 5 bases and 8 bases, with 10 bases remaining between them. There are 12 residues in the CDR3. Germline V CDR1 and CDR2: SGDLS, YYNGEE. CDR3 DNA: TGTGCCAGCAGTTTTCGGGGGGAAAAACTGTTTTTT. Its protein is CASSFRGEKLFF.

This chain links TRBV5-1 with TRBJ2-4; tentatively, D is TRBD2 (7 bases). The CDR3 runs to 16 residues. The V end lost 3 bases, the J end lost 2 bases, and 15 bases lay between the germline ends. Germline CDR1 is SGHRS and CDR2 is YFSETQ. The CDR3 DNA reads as TGCGCCAGCAGCTCCGGGTGGCGGGGGCCCAAAAACATTCAGTACTTC. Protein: CASSSGWRGPKNIQYF.

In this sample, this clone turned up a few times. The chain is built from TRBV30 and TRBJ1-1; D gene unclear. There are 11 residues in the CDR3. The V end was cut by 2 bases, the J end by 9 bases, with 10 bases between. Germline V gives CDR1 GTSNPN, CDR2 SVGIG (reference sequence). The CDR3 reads CAWSRAAKAFF. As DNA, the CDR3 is TGTGCCTGGAGTAGGGCGGCGAAAGCTTTCTTT.

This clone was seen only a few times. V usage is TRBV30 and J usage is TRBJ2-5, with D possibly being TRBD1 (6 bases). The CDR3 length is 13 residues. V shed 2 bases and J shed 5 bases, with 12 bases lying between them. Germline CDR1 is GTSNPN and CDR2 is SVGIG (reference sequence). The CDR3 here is CAWSPGVTETQYF. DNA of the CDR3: TGTGCCTGGAGTCCAGGGGTTACGGAGACCCAGTACTTC.

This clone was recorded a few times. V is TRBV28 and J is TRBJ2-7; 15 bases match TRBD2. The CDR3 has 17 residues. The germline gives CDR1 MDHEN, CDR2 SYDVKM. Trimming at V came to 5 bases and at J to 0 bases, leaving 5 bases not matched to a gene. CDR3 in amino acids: CASSPWGLAGGSYEQYF. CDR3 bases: TGTGCCAGCAGTCCGTGGGGACTAGCGGGAGGCTCCTACGAGCAGTACTTC.

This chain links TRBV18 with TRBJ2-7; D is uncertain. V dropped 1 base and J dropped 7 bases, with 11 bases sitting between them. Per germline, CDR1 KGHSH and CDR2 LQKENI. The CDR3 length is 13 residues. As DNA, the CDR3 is TGTGCCAGCTCACCACGCCCGGATCTTGAGCAGTACTTC. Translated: CASSPRPDLEQYF.

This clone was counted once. The CDR3 reads CASSRRDNEQFF. CDR3 sequence (DNA): TGCGCCAGCAGCCGGAGAGACAATGAGCAGTTCTTC. The chain combines TRBV4-1 with TRBJ2-1; D unresolved. Trimming cost V 4 bases and J 5 bases, with 6 bases left between them. The V gene's germline CDR1 is MGHRA and CDR2 YSYEKL. The CDR3 sequence is 12 residues long.

CDR3 amino acids: CASTYNTGNYGYTF. CDR3 nucleotide sequence: TGTGCCAGCACCTATAACACAGGGAACTATGGCTACACCTTC. The chain uses TRBV11-3 and TRBJ1-2; tentative D call: TRBD1 (6 bases). The V end lost 7 bases, the J end lost 2 bases, and 14 bases lay between the germline ends. CDR1 is SGHNT, CDR2 YENEEA, per germline. The CDR3 has 14 amino acids.

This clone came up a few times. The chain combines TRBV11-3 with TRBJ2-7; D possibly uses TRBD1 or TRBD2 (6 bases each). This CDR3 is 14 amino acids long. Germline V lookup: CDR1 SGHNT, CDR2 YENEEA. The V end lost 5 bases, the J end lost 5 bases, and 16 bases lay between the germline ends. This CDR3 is CASSHWGAGDEQYF. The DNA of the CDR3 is TGTGCCAGCAGCCACTGGGGGGCAGGGGACGAGCAGTACTTC.

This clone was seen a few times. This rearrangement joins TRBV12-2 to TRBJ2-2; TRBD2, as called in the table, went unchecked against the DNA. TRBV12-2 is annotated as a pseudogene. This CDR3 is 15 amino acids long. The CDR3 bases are TGTGCCACAGGGCCGGCGGGGGTGGACACCGGGGAGCTGTTTTTT. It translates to CATGPAGVDTGELFF.

CDR3 in amino acids: CATSREGGTLAYNEQFF. The CDR3 nucleotides read TGTGCCACCAGCAGAGAGGGCGGGACGCTCGCCTACAATGAGCAGTTCTTC. The chain has TRBV15 and TRBJ2-1; TRBD2 is a possible D gene (6 bases). Per the germline V gene, CDR1 is LNHNV and CDR2 is YYDKDF (reference sequence). CDR3 length equals 17 residues. V was trimmed by 0 bases and J by 2 bases, leaving 14 bases between them.

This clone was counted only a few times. The CDR3 region is CASSVPDRGDNEQFF. Written as DNA, the CDR3 is TGTGCCAGCAGCGTCCCGGACAGGGGAGACAATGAGCAGTTCTTC. V is TRBV9 and J is TRBJ2-1; 9 bases match TRBD1. Germline V lookup: CDR1 SGDLS, CDR2 YYNGEE. Trimming removed 2 bases from V and 5 bases from J; junction bases left unmatched: 5. This CDR3 contains 15 residues. The variable domain in full, with the rest retrieved from reference TRBV9 and TRBJ2-1, is DSGVTQTPKHLITATGQRVTLRCSPRSGDLSVYWYQQSLDQGLQFLIQYYNGEERAKGNILERFSAQQFPDLHSELNLSSLELGDSALYFCASSVPDRGDNEQFFGPGTRLTVL.

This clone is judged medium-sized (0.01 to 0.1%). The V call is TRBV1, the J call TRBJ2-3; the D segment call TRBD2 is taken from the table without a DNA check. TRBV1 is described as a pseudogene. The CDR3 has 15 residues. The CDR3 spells CTSLPRGTTPDTQYF. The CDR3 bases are TGCACCAGCCTCCCGCGCGGGACTACGCCAGATACGCAGTATTTT.

CDR3 region: CASSEEASGNTQYF. In DNA, the CDR3 is TGTGCCAGCAGTGAAGAGGCTAGCGGTAATACGCAGTATTTT. The chain has TRBV25-1 and TRBJ2-3; 7 positions agree with TRBD2. Losses at the gene ends were 2 bases for V and 7 bases for J; bases not matched to a gene: 6. Germline V gives CDR1 MGHDK, CDR2 SYGVNS. The CDR3 extends over 14 amino acids.

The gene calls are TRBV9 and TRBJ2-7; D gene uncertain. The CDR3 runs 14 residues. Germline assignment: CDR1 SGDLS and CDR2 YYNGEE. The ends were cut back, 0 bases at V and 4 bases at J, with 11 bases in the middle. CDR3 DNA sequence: TGTGCCAGCAGCGTAGACCACAGTTCATACGAGCAGTACTTC. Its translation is CASSVDHSSYEQYF. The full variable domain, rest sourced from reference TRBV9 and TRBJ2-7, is DSGVTQTPKHLITATGQRVTLRCSPRSGDLSVYWYQQSLDQGLQFLIQYYNGEERAKGNILERFSAQQFPDLHSELNLSSLELGDSALYFCASSVDHSSYEQYFGPGTRLTVT.

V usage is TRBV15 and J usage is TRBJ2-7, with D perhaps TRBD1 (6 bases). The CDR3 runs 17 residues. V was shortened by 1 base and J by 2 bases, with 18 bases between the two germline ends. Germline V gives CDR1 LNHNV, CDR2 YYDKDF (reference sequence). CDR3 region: CATSRASGHRATYEQYF. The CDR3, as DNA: TGTGCCACCAGCAGAGCCTCGGGACACCGGGCAACCTACGAGCAGTACTTC.

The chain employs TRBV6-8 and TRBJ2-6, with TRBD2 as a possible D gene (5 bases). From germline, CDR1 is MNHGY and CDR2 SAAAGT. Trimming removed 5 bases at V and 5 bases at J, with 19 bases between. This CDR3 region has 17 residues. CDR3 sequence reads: CASSLSREQSRANVLTF. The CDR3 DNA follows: TGTGCCAGCAGTCTTTCGAGGGAACAAAGTCGGGCCAACGTCCTGACTTTC.

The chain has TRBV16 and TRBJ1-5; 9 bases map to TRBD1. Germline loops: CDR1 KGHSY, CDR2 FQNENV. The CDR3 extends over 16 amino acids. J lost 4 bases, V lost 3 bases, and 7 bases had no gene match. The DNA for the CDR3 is TGTGCCAGCAGCCATGCCGGGGGGACAGGGAATCAGCCCCAGCATTTT. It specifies CASSHAGGTGNQPQHF.

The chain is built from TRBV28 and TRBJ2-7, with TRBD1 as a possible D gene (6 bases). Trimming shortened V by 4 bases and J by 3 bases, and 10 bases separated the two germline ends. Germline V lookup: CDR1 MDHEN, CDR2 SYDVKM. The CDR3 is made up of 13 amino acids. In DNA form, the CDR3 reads TGTGCCAGCAGTTCGGGACAAAACTACGAGCAGTACTTC. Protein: CASSSGQNYEQYF.